This TCR beta chain originates from a study of blood T cell repertoires in COVID-19. Germline CDR1 and CDR2: MNHNY and SVGAGI (reference sequence). Between the trimmed V and J ends, which lost 8 bases and 3 bases, there was a span of 11 bases. The CDR3 has 12 amino acids. In the authors' methods: For nucleated cells, counts were estimated from reference gene primer amplification. The data were produced by immunoSEQ multiplex PCR, yet TCRdb's version contains in-frame clones alone and is incomplete. D and trimming were read from the DNA, whereas the V and J calls and clone size are those reported in that table. The repertoire consists of 80,000 or so clones, with around 80% occurring once and the leading ten covering around 7.2%.

Input material: peripheral blood. This rearrangement joins TRBV6-6 to TRBJ2-7; maybe TRBD2 (6 bases). This clonotype was sampled from a human donor in a cohort sampled during active COVID-19. The CDR3 is CASSGDRYEQYF. CDR3 bases: TGTGCCAGCTCGGGAGACCGCTACGAGCAGTACTTC.